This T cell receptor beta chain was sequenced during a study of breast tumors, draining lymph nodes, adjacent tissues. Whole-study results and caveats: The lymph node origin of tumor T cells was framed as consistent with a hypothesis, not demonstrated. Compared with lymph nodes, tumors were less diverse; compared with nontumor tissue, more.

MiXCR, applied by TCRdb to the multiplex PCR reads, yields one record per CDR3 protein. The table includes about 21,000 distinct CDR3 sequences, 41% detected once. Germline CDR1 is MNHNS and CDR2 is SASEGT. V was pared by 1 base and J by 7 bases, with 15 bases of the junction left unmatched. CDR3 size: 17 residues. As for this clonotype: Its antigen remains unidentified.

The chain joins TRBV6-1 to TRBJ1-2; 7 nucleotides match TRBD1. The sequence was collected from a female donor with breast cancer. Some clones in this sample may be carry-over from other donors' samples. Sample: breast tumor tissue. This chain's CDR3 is CASSEEAWDRVYGGYTF. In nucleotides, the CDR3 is TGTGCCAGCAGTGAAGAGGCATGGGACAGAGTATATGGTGGCTACACCTTC.